Presented here are 10 T cell receptor beta chains from one specimen sequenced in a study of lung T cells in sarcoidosis with Löfgren's syndrome. TCRdb re-derived calls from the reads in MiXCR, one entry per CDR3 protein. The sample consists of 60,000 to 70,000 distinct CDR3 sequences, approximately 21% of them appearing once. The sample consisted of CD4+ T cells from PBMCs. Every receptor here comes from a human donor with sarcoidosis (Löfgren's syndrome or another form), or a control subject (not recorded which).

This clonotype was seen at least ten times. In DNA form, the CDR3 reads TGCAGTGCTCGCGCAGGGTCCTCTGGAAACACCATATATTTT. It is translated as CSARAGSSGNTIYF. V and J are TRBV20-1 and TRBJ1-3, with D perhaps TRBD1 (5 bases). CDR3 length equals 14 residues. V dropped 5 bases and J dropped 0 bases, with 11 bases sitting between them. Germline CDR1 and CDR2: DFQATT and SNEGSKA (reference sequence).

This clonotype was counted only a few times. The chain has TRBV19 and TRBJ1-2, with D maybe TRBD1 (6 bases). The V and J ends lost 6 bases and 3 bases respectively, with 17 bases between them. Germline V gene data show CDR1 as LNHDA and CDR2 as SQIVND (reference sequence). This CDR3 comprises 15 residues. CDR3 bases: TGTGCCAGTAGCGGAAGGGACACAGCCTACTATGGCTACACCTTC. Its translation is CASSGRDTAYYGYTF.

This clonotype was observed many times. The chain carries TRBV6-1 and TRBJ2-3; D call uncertain. Trimming pared 6 bases from V and 1 base from J, leaving 14 bases between. This CDR3 contains 15 residues. CDR1 is MNHNS and CDR2 is SASEGT in the germline V gene. The DNA of the CDR3 is TGTGCCAGCAGGGACCTTGGGCGACGCACAGATACGCAGTATTTT. It encodes CASRDLGRRTDTQYF.

In this sample, this clonotype turned up a few times. The V and J genes are TRBV12-5 and TRBJ2-3; TRBD1 matches at 8 bases. Germline values: CDR1 LGHNT, CDR2 FRNRAP. V lost 4 bases to trimming and J lost 6 bases; unmatched junction nucleotides: 6. This CDR3 has 14 amino acids. CDR3 DNA sequence: TGTGCTAGTGGTTCTCAGACAGGGGCCGATACGCAGTATTTT. Protein sequence: CASGSQTGADTQYF.

J is TRBJ1-4 and V is TRBV12-3 or TRBV12-4; D is undetermined. The ends were cut back, 6 bases at V and 8 bases at J, with 19 bases in the middle. The CDR3 spans 15 residues. The chain's CDR3 is CASSQLLSEEEKLFF. The CDR3 nucleotides are TGTGCCAGCAGCCAACTTCTCAGCGAGGAGGAAAAACTGTTTTTT.

This clonotype was observed at least ten times. This sequence joins TRBV7-2 and TRBJ2-3; tentative D call: TRBD2 (6 bases). Trimming took 1 base from V and 8 from J, leaving 19 bases between them. The CDR3 is 16 residues long. CDR1 and CDR2 (germline): SGHTA, FQGNSA. CDR3 in amino acids: CASSLESGLAQGTQYF. The CDR3 coding sequence is TGTGCCAGCAGCTTAGAATCCGGGCTAGCGCAGGGTACGCAGTATTTT.

This clonotype was detected once. The rearrangement links TRBV12-3 or TRBV12-4 to TRBJ2-7, with TRBD1 matching 7 bases. The J segment lost 8 bases and the V segment lost 10 bases, leaving 17 bases of the junction unmatched. The CDR3 loop spans 14 amino acids. The CDR3 nucleotides read TGTGCCAACACCCTAGAGGGACAGTTGGGTAAGCAGTACTTC. Protein: CANTLEGQLGKQYF.

V gene TRBV5-6 combines with J gene TRBJ2-7, with D uncertain. The CDR3 spans 14 residues. In germline, CDR1 is SGHDT, CDR2 YYEEEE. V was shortened by 4 bases and J by 2 bases, with 13 bases between the two germline ends. CDR3: CASSPFGRAYEQYV. The CDR3 nucleotides are TGTGCCAGCAGCCCTTTCGGACGGGCCTACGAGCAGTACGTC.

A remark on this clonotype: A read error may account for a junction end that differs from germline. The chain is built from TRBV6-6 and TRBJ1-3; D not resolved. This CDR3 region has 13 residues. Germline CDR1 reads MNHNY; CDR2 reads SVGAGI (reference sequence). CDR3 nucleotide sequence: TGTGCCTGCAGTTACCTGGGCGGAAACACCATATATTTT. Protein sequence: CACSYLGGNTIYF.

A few counts support this clonotype. The chain couples TRBV11-2 to TRBJ2-7; possibly TRBD1 for D (5 bases). The CDR3 has 13 residues. Trimming shortened V by 2 bases and J by 2 bases, and 7 bases separated the two germline ends. Per the germline V gene, CDR1 is SGHAT and CDR2 is FQNNGV. DNA for the CDR3: TGTGCCAGCAGCTTAAGGGGCGCCTACGAGCAGTACTTC. Translated, it gives CASSLRGAYEQYF. Using reference TRBV11-2 and TRBJ2-7 for the parts outside the CDR3, the full variable domain is EAGVAQSPRYKIIEKRQSVAFWCNPISGHATLYWYQQILGQGPKLLIQFQNNGVVDDSQLPKDRFSAERLKGVDSTLKIQPAKLEDSAVYLCASSLRGAYEQYFGPGTRLTVT.